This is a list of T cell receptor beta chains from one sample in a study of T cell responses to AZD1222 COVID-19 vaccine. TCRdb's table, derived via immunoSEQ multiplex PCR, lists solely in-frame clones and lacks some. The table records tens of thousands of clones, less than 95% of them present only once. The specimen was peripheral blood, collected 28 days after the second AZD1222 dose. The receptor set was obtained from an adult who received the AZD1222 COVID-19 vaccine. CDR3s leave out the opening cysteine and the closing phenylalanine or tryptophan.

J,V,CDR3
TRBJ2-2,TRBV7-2,ASRGSGGGPNTGELF
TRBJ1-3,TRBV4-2,ASSQDPEDTIY
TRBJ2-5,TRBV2,ASSDRQATGETQY
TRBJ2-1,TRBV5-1,ASSLGTGGEQF
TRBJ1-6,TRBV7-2,ASSPRGGKTGSPLH
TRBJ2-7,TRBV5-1,ASSERPEGQGDNEQY
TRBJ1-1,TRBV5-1,ASSLNRNTEAF
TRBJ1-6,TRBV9,ASSVDGQANSPLH
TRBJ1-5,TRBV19,ASSIKGTGGGQPQH
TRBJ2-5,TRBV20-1,SANAAETQY
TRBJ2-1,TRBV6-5,ASSYSMGGDEQF
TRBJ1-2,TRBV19,ASSISGQGGGYT
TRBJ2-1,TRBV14,ASSQGRGGSYNEQF
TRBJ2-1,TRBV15,ATSRDRASGSWFNEQF
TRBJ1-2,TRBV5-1,ASSLEGGVRAGYT
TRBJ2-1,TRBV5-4,ASSLVGSGQLNNEQF
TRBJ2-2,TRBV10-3,AIRPGQGTGELF
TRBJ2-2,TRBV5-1,ASSFSATGELF
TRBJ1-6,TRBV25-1,ASSEPKTGGVSPLH
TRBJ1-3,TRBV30,AWETGGSGNTIY
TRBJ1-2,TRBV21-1,ASTPDRGRYGYT
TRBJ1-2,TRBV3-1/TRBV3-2,ASSQDGGAFYGYT
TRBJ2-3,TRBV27,ASTYRGGGTDTQY
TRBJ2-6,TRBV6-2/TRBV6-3,ASSFQTGANVLT
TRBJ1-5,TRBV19,ASSIWDRVGQPQH
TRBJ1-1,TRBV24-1,ATSDWEGLETEAF
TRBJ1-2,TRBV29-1,SVGGAGMWGYT
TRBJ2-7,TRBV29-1,SVIGTGSHEQY
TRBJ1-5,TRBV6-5,ASSWGRDSNQPQH
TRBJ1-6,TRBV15,ATSRERSSYNSPLH
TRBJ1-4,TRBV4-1,ASSQVKGANEKLF
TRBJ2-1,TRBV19,ASRDTSGGAYNEQF
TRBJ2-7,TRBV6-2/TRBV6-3,ASSSRQAPY
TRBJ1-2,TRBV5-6,ASSSGRTGANYGYT
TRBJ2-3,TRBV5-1,ASSLEADTQY